Below are 26 T cell receptor beta chains sequenced from a single sample in a study of CD8+ T cells in alopecia areata. Treatment: oral pan-JAK inhibitor, 5-10 mg twice daily. Extraction and reverse transcription of RNA yielded cDNA as the sequencing template. Sequencing was performed with immunoSEQ multiplex PCR; in TCRdb, only in-frame clones are kept and a portion is missing. The table shows hundreds of thousands of clones, with just over 65% occurring only once. Sequences were derived from CD4+ T cells sorted from blood, sampled between weeks 43 and 45, from a patient treated with tofacitinib. These receptors originate from a human donor with alopecia areata.

The chain links TRBV13 to TRBJ1-6; TRBD1 aligns across 9 bases. With 1 base clipped from V and 9 bases from J, the junction kept 1 base outside the gene matches. The germline CDR1 and CDR2 sequences are PRHDT and FYEKMQ (reference sequence). This CDR3 has 14 amino acids. CDR3 amino acids: CASSLVTGGSPLHF. DNA for the CDR3: TGTGCCAGCAGCTTAGTGACAGGGGGTTCACCCCTCCACTTT. Supplemented by reference TRBV13 and TRBJ1-6, the full variable domain reads AAGVIQSPRHLIKEKRETATLKCYPIPRHDTVYWYQQGPGQDPQFLISFYEKMQSDKGSIPDRFSAQQFSDYHSELNMSSLELGDSALYFCASSLVTGGSPLHFGNGTRLTVT.

The gene calls are TRBV5-1 and TRBJ2-1; D is perhaps TRBD2 (6 bases). Trimming removed 7 bases at V and 2 bases at J, with 16 bases between. The CDR3 is 15 amino acids. The germline CDR1 and CDR2 sequences are SGHRS and YFSETQ. Here the CDR3 reads CASSWGGEAYNEQFF. The CDR3 coding sequence is TGCGCCAGCTCTTGGGGCGGGGAGGCCTACAATGAGCAGTTCTTC.

Concerning this clone: Because the CDR3's place on the DNA is in doubt, the DNA is left out and the CDR3 is given as listed by TCRdb. This chain connects TRBV15 to TRBJ2-7; whether TRBD2, the table's D call, matches the DNA was not checked. From its first to its last residue, the CDR3 has 13 amino acids. CDR1 LNHNV and CDR2 YYDKDF come from the germline V gene (reference sequence). CDR3 in amino acids: CATSRDVARGITF.

V gene TRBV29-1 combines with J gene TRBJ2-7; D call uncertain. V shed 4 bases and J shed 4 bases, with 14 bases lying between them. The germline gives CDR1 SQVTM, CDR2 ANQGSEA. This CDR3 comprises 13 residues. CDR3 DNA: TGCAGCGTTGGGTCTGGCAGCGAGTACGAGCAGTACTTC. It codes for CSVGSGSEYEQYF.

This chain joins TRBV5-1 and TRBJ2-2; D may correspond to TRBD1 or TRBD2 (5 bases each). The CDR3 totals 14 residues. V lost 9 bases and J 4 bases, leaving 16 bases between the germline ends. Germline V gene lookup returns CDR1 SGHRS and CDR2 YFSETQ. The chain's CDR3 is CATTLGASTGELFF. DNA for the CDR3: TGCGCCACCACACTAGGGGCTAGCACCGGGGAGCTGTTTTTT.

The chain employs TRBV7-9 and TRBJ1-2, with unresolved D. The length of the CDR3 is 12 residues. The V end lost 4 bases, the J end lost 3 bases, and 6 bases lay between the germline ends. The germline gives CDR1 SEHNR, CDR2 FQNEAQ (reference sequence). Here the CDR3 reads CASSSGYYGYTF. DNA of the CDR3: TGTGCCAGCAGCTCCGGATACTATGGCTACACCTTC.

The chain has TRBV2 and TRBJ2-1; possibly TRBD2 for D (5 bases). V lost 3 bases and J 9 bases, leaving 12 bases between the germline ends. Germline V gives CDR1 SNHLY, CDR2 FYNNEI. The CDR3 is 13 amino acids. The CDR3 region is CASSDQPRGEQFF. CDR3 bases: TGTGCCAGCAGTGACCAGCCCCGGGGTGAGCAGTTCTTC.

The chain carries TRBV10-3 and TRBJ2-1; D may be TRBD1 (6 bases). CDR1 is ENHRY, CDR2 SYGVKD, per germline. The CDR3 contains 13 residues. V lost 6 bases and J lost 8, with 14 bases in between. CDR3: CAISNRDLDEQFF. The CDR3 DNA sequence: TGTGCCATCAGCAACAGGGATTTGGATGAGCAGTTCTTC.

This chain joins TRBV7-2 and TRBJ2-6; D is possibly TRBD1 (5 bases). The ends were cut back, 4 bases at V and 2 bases at J, with 9 bases in the middle. Looked up from germline, CDR1 is SGHTA and CDR2 is FQGNSA. This CDR3 has 15 residues. CDR3 DNA: TGTGCCAGCAGCTCCACAGGTACTGGGGCCAACGTCCTGACTTTC. Its protein is CASSSTGTGANVLTF. The whole variable domain, filled in from reference TRBV7-2 and TRBJ2-6, reads GAGVSQSPSNKVTEKGKDVELRCDPISGHTALYWYRQSLGQGLEFLIYFQGNSAPDKSGLPSDRFSAERTGGSVSTLTIQRTQQEDSAVYLCASSSTGTGANVLTFGAGSRLTVL.

In its sample, this clone was seen once. This chain joins TRBV30 and TRBJ1-6, with D possibly being TRBD1 (6 bases). This CDR3 contains 17 residues. Trimming cost V 2 bases and J 3 bases, with 17 bases left between them. Germline lookup yields CDR1 GTSNPN and CDR2 SVGIG (reference sequence). The CDR3 region has the DNA TGTGCCTGGAGTTGGCAGACAGGAGGTTACTATAATTCACCCCTCCACTTT. Translating gives CAWSWQTGGYYNSPLHF.

CDR3 nucleotides: TGTGCCCGCTCCCGGGGCAGAGCGAACACCGGGGAGCTGTTTTTT. Protein sequence: CARSRGRANTGELFF. The chain combines TRBV30 with TRBJ2-2, with D perhaps being TRBD1 or TRBD2 (5 bases each). CDR1 GTSNPN and CDR2 SVGIG come from the germline V gene (reference sequence). This CDR3 region has 15 residues. V gave up 8 bases and J gave up 0 bases, with 16 bases separating them.

The V gene is TRBV7-2, the J gene TRBJ1-6; D gene unclear. V was cut by 4 bases and J by 5 bases, with 12 bases left in between. Germline CDR1 reads SGHTA; CDR2 reads FQGNSA. The CDR3 covers 15 residues. Here the CDR3 DNA reads TGTGCCAGCAGCTACCTCCGACCGAATAATTCACCCCTCCACTTT. Translated, it gives CASSYLRPNNSPLHF.

The gene calls are TRBV9 and TRBJ2-1; D assignment may be TRBD1 or TRBD2 (5 bases each). V dropped 0 bases and J dropped 11 bases, with 18 bases sitting between them. Germline lookup yields CDR1 SGDLS and CDR2 YYNGEE. The CDR3 has 15 amino acids. The CDR3 DNA is TGTGCCAGCAGCGTAGTAGCAGGGCGGGCGGAGCAGCAGTTCTTC. Translating it yields CASSVVAGRAEQQFF.

This clone was found a few times. Distinct nucleotide sequences in the sample also encode this CDR3. The chain recombines TRBV7-2 with TRBJ1-6, with TRBD1 matching over 8 bases. V lost 3 bases and J lost 9; bases outside the gene matches: 7. This CDR3 is 15 amino acids long. CDR1 is SGHTA, CDR2 FQGNSA, per germline. The CDR3 DNA reads as TGTGCCAGCAGCTTGACAGGGGTTTGGGGTTCACCCCTCCACTTT. Translation gives CASSLTGVWGSPLHF.

The chain combines TRBV7-2 with TRBJ2-4; a weak D match, TRBD1 (5 bases). This CDR3 comprises 16 residues. The germline V and J ends were trimmed by 2 bases and 2 bases, with 13 bases remaining between them. The germline gives CDR1 SGHTA, CDR2 FQGNSA. CDR3 loop: CASSLKGNASKNIQYF. CDR3 DNA sequence: TGTGCCAGCAGCTTAAAGGGGAATGCGTCCAAAAACATTCAGTACTTC. Based on the CDR3 plus reference TRBV7-2 and TRBJ2-4, the full variable domain is GAGVSQSPSNKVTEKGKDVELRCDPISGHTALYWYRQSLGQGLEFLIYFQGNSAPDKSGLPSDRFSAERTGGSVSTLTIQRTQQEDSAVYLCASSLKGNASKNIQYFGAGTRLSVL.

The rearrangement links TRBV28 to TRBJ2-3, with 9 bases matching TRBD2. J lost 4 bases, V lost 4 bases, and 9 bases had no gene match. The germline V gene encodes CDR1 MDHEN and CDR2 SYDVKM. This CDR3 contains 16 residues. The CDR3 sequence: CASSSGGLAASDTQYF. CDR3 nucleotides: TGTGCCAGCAGTTCGGGGGGACTAGCTGCTTCAGATACGCAGTATTTT.

The chain uses TRBV5-1 and TRBJ2-5; D assignment may be TRBD1 or TRBD2 (5 bases each). The CDR3 spans 14 residues. CDR1 and CDR2 (germline): SGHRS, YFSETQ. Trimming stripped 3 bases from V and 2 bases from J, with 11 bases between. Written as DNA, the CDR3 is TGCGCCAGCAGCTCAACGGGACGGCAAGAGACCCAGTACTTC. It codes for CASSSTGRQETQYF.

The chain recombines TRBV5-1 with TRBJ1-4; no reliable D call. Germline CDR1 SGHRS, CDR2 YFSETQ. Trimming cost V 0 bases and J 4 bases, with 13 bases left between them. The CDR3 is 16 residues long. CDR3 amino acids: CASSLGVTPDNEKLFF. CDR3 nucleotide sequence: TGCGCCAGCAGCTTGGGAGTGACCCCCGATAATGAAAAACTGTTTTTT. Combining the CDR3 with reference TRBV5-1 and TRBJ1-4 gives the whole variable domain KAGVTQTPRYLIKTRGQQVTLSCSPISGHRSVSWYQQTPGQGLQFLFEYFSETQRNKGNFPGRFSGRQFSNSRSEMNVSTLELGDSALYLCASSLGVTPDNEKLFFGSGTQLSVL.

This clone was picked up a small number of times. CDR3 loop: CASSPRLAGQNTGELFF. The CDR3 nucleotides are TGTGCCAGCAGCCCAAGACTAGCGGGGCAGAACACCGGGGAGCTGTTTTTT. The chain carries TRBV21-1 and TRBJ2-2; the D call of TRBD2 is as the table states it, not checked on the DNA. TRBV21-1 is designated a pseudogene. CDR3 size: 17 residues.

The chain links TRBV6-6 to TRBJ1-2; D ambiguous. CDR3 length equals 14 residues. Germline V gives CDR1 MNHNY, CDR2 SVGAGI (reference sequence). V gave up 0 bases and J gave up 4 bases, with 9 bases separating them. CDR3 sequence: CASSYSMGFYGYTF. In DNA, the CDR3 is TGTGCCAGCAGTTACTCCATGGGATTCTATGGCTACACCTTC.

This clone was counted between two and nine times. The chain recombines TRBV6-1 with TRBJ1-2; TRBD1 matches at 7 bases. The V gene end was trimmed by 5 bases and the J gene end by 2 bases; junction bases not matched to a gene: 2. Looked up from germline, CDR1 is MNHNS and CDR2 is SASEGT. The CDR3 length is 13 residues. CDR3 nucleotide sequence: TGTGCCAGCAGTAAGACAGGGAACTATGGCTACACCTTC. It is translated as CASSKTGNYGYTF.

The J gene is TRBJ1-1, the V gene TRBV29-1; D perhaps matches TRBD1 (5 bases). The V gene lost 8 bases and the J gene lost 1 base, with 11 bases spanning the gap. This CDR3 region has 12 residues. The germline V gene has CDR1 SQVTM and CDR2 ANQGSEA. CDR3 sequence reads: CSTLTGNTEAFF. The CDR3 DNA reads TGCAGCACACTTACAGGGAACACTGAAGCTTTCTTT. The variable domain in full, with the rest retrieved from reference TRBV29-1 and TRBJ1-1, is SAVISQKPSRDICQRGTSLTIQCQVDSQVTMMFWYRQQPGQSLTLIATANQGSEATYESGFVIDKFPISRPNLTFSTLTVSNMSPEDSSIYLCSTLTGNTEAFFGQGTRLTVV.

The chain combines TRBV2 with TRBJ2-1; weak D call: TRBD2 (5 bases). The CDR3 loop spans 13 amino acids. The V end was cut by 5 bases, the J end by 5 bases, with 10 bases between. Germline V lookup: CDR1 SNHLY, CDR2 FYNNEI. This chain's CDR3 is CASSLDWDNEQFF. The CDR3 nucleotides read TGTGCCAGCAGTTTGGACTGGGACAATGAGCAGTTCTTC.

This chain connects TRBV30 to TRBJ1-5; D remains ambiguous. The CDR3 spans 14 residues. Per germline, CDR1 GTSNPN and CDR2 SVGIG (reference sequence). Trimming took off 2 bases at V and 1 base at J, with 9 bases between the two ends. The CDR3: CAWSSKGSNQPQHF. The DNA of the CDR3 is TGTGCCTGGAGTTCGAAGGGAAGCAATCAGCCCCAGCATTTT.

The rearrangement uses TRBV7-2 and TRBJ2-3; D uncertain. Per the germline V gene, CDR1 is SGHTA and CDR2 is FQGNSA. V was pared by 1 base and J by 3 bases, with 5 bases between. This CDR3 is built from 13 residues. CDR3 amino acids: CASSLDTTDTQYF. CDR3 DNA: TGTGCCAGCAGCTTAGATACAACAGATACGCAGTATTTT.

This clone was seen more than once but under ten times. The chain carries TRBV2 and TRBJ2-3; D unresolved. The CDR3 has 12 residues. The germline V gene has CDR1 SNHLY and CDR2 FYNNEI. The V end lost 6 bases, the J end lost 0 bases, and 4 bases lay between the germline ends. The CDR3 DNA sequence: TGTGCCAGCAGGCCTAGCACAGATACGCAGTATTTT. Translated: CASRPSTDTQYF.